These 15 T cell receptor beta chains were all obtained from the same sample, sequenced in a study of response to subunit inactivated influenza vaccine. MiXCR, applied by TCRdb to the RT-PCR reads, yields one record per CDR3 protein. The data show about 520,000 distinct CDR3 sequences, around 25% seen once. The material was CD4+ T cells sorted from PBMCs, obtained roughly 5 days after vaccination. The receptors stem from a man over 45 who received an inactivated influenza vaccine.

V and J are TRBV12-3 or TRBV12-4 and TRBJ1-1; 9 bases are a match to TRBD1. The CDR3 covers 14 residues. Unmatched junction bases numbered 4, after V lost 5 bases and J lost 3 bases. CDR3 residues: CASSPTGGYTEAFF. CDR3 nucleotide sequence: TGTGCCAGCAGTCCTACAGGGGGCTACACTGAAGCTTTCTTT.

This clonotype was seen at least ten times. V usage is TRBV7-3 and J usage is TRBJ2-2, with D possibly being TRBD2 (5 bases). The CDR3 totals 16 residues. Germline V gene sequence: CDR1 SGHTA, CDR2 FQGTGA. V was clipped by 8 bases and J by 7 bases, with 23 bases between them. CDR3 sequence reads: CASSKYGNQRVGELFF. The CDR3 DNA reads TGTGCCAGCTCAAAATACGGGAATCAACGGGTCGGGGAGCTGTTTTTT.

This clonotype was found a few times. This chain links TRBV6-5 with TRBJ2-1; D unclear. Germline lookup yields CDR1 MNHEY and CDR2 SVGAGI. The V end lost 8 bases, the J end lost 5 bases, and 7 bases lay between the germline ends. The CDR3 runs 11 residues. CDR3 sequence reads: CASGIHNEQFF. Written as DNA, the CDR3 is TGTGCCAGCGGAATACACAATGAGCAGTTCTTC.

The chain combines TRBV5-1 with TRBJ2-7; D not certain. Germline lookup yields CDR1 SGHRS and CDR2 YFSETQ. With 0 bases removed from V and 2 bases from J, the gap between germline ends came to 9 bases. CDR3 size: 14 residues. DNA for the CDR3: TGCGCCAGCAGCTTGGGGCTAGGGACCTACGAGCAGTACTTC. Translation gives CASSLGLGTYEQYF.

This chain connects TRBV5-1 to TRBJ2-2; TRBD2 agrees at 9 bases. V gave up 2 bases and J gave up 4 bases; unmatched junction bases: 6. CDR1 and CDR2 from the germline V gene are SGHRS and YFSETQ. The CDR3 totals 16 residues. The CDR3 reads CASSFWGTSSTGELFF. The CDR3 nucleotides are TGCGCCAGCAGCTTCTGGGGGACTAGCTCCACCGGGGAGCTGTTTTTT.

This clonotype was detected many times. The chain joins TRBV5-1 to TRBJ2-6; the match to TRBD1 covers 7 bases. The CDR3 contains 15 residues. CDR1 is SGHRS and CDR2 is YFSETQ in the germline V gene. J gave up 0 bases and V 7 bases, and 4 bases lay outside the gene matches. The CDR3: CASHRGSSGANVLTF. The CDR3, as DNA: TGCGCCAGCCACAGGGGAAGCTCTGGGGCCAACGTCCTGACTTTC.

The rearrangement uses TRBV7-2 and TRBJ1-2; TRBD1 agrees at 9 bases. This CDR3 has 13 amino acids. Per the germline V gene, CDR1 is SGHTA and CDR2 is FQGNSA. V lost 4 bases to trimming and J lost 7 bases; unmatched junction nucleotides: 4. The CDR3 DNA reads TGTGCCAGCAGCTGGGACAGGGCGTCTGGCTACACCTTC. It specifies CASSWDRASGYTF.

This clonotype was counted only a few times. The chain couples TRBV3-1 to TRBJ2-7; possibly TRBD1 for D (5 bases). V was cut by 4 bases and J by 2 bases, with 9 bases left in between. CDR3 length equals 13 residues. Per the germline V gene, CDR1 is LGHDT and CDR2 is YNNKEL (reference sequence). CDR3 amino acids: CASSPTVAYEQYF. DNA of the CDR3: TGTGCCAGCAGCCCGACAGTTGCCTACGAGCAGTACTTC.

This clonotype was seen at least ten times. Written as DNA, the CDR3 is TGTGCCAGCAGTTTTGGGGGGAACACCGGGGAGCTGTTTTTT. Translated, it gives CASSFGGNTGELFF. V and J are TRBV27 and TRBJ2-2; D is possibly TRBD1 or TRBD2 (5 bases each). With 3 bases removed from V and 1 base from J, the gap between germline ends came to 6 bases. The CDR3 sequence is 14 residues long. Per germline, CDR1 MNHEY and CDR2 SMNVEV (reference sequence).

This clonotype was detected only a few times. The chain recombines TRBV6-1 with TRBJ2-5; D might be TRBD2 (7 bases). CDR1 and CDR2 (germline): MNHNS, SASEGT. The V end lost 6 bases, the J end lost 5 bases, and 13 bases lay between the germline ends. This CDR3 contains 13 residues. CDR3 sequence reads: CASRKGGSETQYF. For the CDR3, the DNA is TGTGCCAGCAGAAAGGGGGGGTCGGAGACCCAGTACTTC.

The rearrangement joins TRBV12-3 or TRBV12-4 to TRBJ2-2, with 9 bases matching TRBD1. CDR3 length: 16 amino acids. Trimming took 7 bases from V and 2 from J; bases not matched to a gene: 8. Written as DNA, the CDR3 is TGTGCCAGCAATGACCGGGACAGGGCAAACACCGGGGAGCTGTTTTTT. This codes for CASNDRDRANTGELFF.

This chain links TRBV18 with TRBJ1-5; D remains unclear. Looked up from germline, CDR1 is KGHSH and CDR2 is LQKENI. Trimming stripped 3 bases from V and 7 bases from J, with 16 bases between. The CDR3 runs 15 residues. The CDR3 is CASSPQDTPNQPQHF. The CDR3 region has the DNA TGTGCCAGCTCACCCCAAGACACCCCGAACCAGCCCCAGCATTTT. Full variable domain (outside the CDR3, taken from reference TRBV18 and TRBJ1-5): NAGVMQNPRHLVRRRGQEARLRCSPMKGHSHVYWYRQLPEEGLKFMVYLQKENIIDESGMPKERFSAEFPKEGPSILRIQQVVRGDSAAYFCASSPQDTPNQPQHFGDGTRLSIL.

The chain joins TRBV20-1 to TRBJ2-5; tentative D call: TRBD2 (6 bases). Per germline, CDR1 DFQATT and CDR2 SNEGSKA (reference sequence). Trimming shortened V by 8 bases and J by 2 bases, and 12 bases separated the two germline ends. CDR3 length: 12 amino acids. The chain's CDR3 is CSPQRAQETQYF. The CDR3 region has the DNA TGCAGTCCTCAGCGGGCGCAAGAGACCCAGTACTTC.

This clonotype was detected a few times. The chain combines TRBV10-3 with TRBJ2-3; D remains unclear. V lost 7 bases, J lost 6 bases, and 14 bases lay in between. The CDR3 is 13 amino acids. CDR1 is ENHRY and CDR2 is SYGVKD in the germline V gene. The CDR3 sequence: CAIKGSPSDTQYF. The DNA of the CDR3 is TGTGCCATCAAGGGCAGTCCGTCCGATACGCAGTATTTT.

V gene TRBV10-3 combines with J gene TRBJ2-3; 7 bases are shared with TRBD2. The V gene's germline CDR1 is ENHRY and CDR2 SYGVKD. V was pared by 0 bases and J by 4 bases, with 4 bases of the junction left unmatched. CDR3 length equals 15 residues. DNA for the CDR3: TGTGCCATCAGTGAGTCCGGCGGGAGAGCAGATACGCAGTATTTT. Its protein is CAISESGGRADTQYF.